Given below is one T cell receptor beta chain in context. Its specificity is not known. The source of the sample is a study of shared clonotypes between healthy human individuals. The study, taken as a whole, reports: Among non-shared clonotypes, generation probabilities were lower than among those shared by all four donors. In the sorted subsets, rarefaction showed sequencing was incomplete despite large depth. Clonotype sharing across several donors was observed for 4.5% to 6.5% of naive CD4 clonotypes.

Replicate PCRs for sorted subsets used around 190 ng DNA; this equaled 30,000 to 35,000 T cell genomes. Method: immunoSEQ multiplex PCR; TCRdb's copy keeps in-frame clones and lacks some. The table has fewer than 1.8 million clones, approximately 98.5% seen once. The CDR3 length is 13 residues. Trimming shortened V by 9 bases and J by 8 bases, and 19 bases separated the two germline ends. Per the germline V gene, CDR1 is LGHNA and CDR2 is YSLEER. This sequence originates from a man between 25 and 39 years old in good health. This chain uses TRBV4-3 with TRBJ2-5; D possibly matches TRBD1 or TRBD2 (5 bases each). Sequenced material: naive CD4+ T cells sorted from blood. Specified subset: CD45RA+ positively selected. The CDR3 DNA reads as TGCGCCAGGCGAAGGGGACCTGGTGGAACCCAGTACTTC. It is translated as CARRRGPGGTQYF.